The 5 T cell receptor beta chains presented below share a single source sample, sequenced in a study of blood T cell repertoires in COVID-19. The repertoire was sequenced with immunoSEQ multiplex PCR; TCRdb's copy has only in-frame clones and lacks some. Altogether around 370,000 clones are present, 80% to 90% being singletons, with the ten largest covering roughly 6.3%. The sequenced sample consisted of peripheral blood. These receptors were collected from a woman aged 45-60 years with COVID-19, enrolled during active disease.

The rearrangement joins TRBV12-5 to TRBJ2-2; D might be TRBD1 (5 bases). The CDR3 consists of 14 residues. Germline V gives CDR1 LGHNT, CDR2 FRNRAP. V shed 0 bases and J shed 6 bases, with 8 bases lying between them. The CDR3 DNA follows: TGTGCTAGTGGTTTGGTAAAAGGGGCCGGGGAGCTGTTTTTT. Translating it yields CASGLVKGAGELFF.

V and J are TRBV7-2 and TRBJ1-3; no clear D. V was shortened by 5 bases and J by 0 bases, with 5 bases between the two germline ends. Germline-derived CDR1 and CDR2 are SGHTA and FQGNSA. This CDR3 has 13 amino acids. CDR3 loop: CASSGSSGNTIYF. The CDR3 DNA reads as TGTGCCAGCAGCGGTAGCTCTGGAAACACCATATATTTT.

This sequence joins TRBV7-6 and TRBJ2-1; 9 nucleotides agree with TRBD2. V gave up 3 bases and J gave up 8 bases; unmatched junction bases: 11. CDR3 size: 16 residues. Looked up from germline, CDR1 is SGHVS and CDR2 is FNYEAQ. CDR3 DNA sequence: TGTGCCAGCAGCTTTTCCGGGACTAGCTTAGTCCATGAGCAGTTCTTC. Its translation: CASSFSGTSLVHEQFF.

The chain employs TRBV7-9 and TRBJ2-5; the D gene is possibly TRBD1 (6 bases). The germline CDR1 and CDR2 sequences are SEHNR and FQNEAQ (reference sequence). V dropped 5 bases and J dropped 1 base, with 17 bases sitting between them. This CDR3 contains 16 residues. Written as DNA, the CDR3 is TGTGCCAGCAGCCACGCGGCAGGGGCACCCCAAGAGACCCAGTACTTC. This translates into CASSHAAGAPQETQYF.

The genes are TRBV19 and TRBJ2-7, with TRBD1 matching over 9 bases. After removal of 5 bases from V and 5 bases from J, the junction contained 10 bases not matched to a gene. Per the germline V gene, CDR1 is LNHDA and CDR2 is SQIVND (reference sequence). The CDR3 covers 15 residues. The CDR3 DNA is TGTGCCAGTAGTTTGGGACAGGGCTCCGTAAACGAGCAGTACTTC. Residues: CASSLGQGSVNEQYF.